Listed below are T cell receptor beta chains from one sample, sequenced in a study of CD8 T cells in Susac syndrome. In TCRdb, the immunoSEQ multiplex PCR reads were re-called with MiXCR into one record per CDR3 protein. The sample consists of about 130,000 distinct CDR3 sequences, around 95% of them appearing once. The sample was CD8+ T cells from PBMCs. These receptors were obtained from a human donor with Susac syndrome. Both conserved end residues are part of each CDR3. The order of the fields is D gene, CDR3 length, clone size, V gene, J gene, CDR3 DNA, CDR3 protein. D genes are given only for firm matches. Expanded clones are given a class, and other clones once, few, many or no size at all.

D gene: NA; CDR3 length: 21; clone size: NA; V gene: TRBV5-6; J gene: TRBJ2-6; CDR3 DNA: TGTGCCAGCAGCTTGGCTGGGGGGCCGGGATCCTCGATCTCTGGGGCCAACGTCCTGACTTTC; CDR3 protein: CASSLAGGPGSSISGANVLTF
D gene: NA; CDR3 length: 16; clone size: NA; V gene: TRBV11-2; J gene: TRBJ2-2; CDR3 DNA: TGTGCCAGCAGCACCATACCGGAGGGCGGGACCGGGGAGCTGTTTTTT; CDR3 protein: CASSTIPEGGTGELFF
D gene: TRBD1; CDR3 length: 13; clone size: NA; V gene: TRBV19; J gene: TRBJ2-2; CDR3 DNA: TGTGCCAGTAGTCTGACAGGGCCCGGGGAGCTGTTTTTT; CDR3 protein: CASSLTGPGELFF
D gene: TRBD1; CDR3 length: 13; clone size: NA; V gene: TRBV13; J gene: TRBJ1-2; CDR3 DNA: TGTGCCAGCAGCGGGGACAGGGCGGGTGGCTACACCTTC; CDR3 protein: CASSGDRAGGYTF
D gene: NA; CDR3 length: 12; clone size: NA; V gene: TRBV9; J gene: TRBJ2-3; CDR3 DNA: TGTGCCAGCAGCGTAGATGGGGATACGCAGTATTTT; CDR3 protein: CASSVDGDTQYF
D gene: TRBD1; CDR3 length: 15; clone size: NA; V gene: TRBV6-2/TRBV6-3; J gene: TRBJ2-7; CDR3 DNA: TGTGCCAGCAACCCTAATCAGGGGGATTACTACGAGCAGTACTTC; CDR3 protein: CASNPNQGDYYEQYF
D gene: NA; CDR3 length: 15; clone size: NA; V gene: TRBV5-1; J gene: TRBJ1-5; CDR3 DNA: TGCGCCAGCAGTCCGGTAGGGGCTGGTAATCAGCCCCAGCATTTT; CDR3 protein: CASSPVGAGNQPQHF
D gene: NA; CDR3 length: 15; clone size: NA; V gene: TRBV6-5; J gene: TRBJ2-7; CDR3 DNA: TGTGCCAGCAGTTACTGGCGCGGTAGCTCCTACGAGCAGTACTTC; CDR3 protein: CASSYWRGSSYEQYF
D gene: NA; CDR3 length: 16; clone size: NA; V gene: TRBV28; J gene: TRBJ1-2; CDR3 DNA: TGTGCCAGCAGTTTTGGGCGGGGGTCCTCTTGGGATGGCTACACCTTC; CDR3 protein: CASSFGRGSSWDGYTF
D gene: TRBD2; CDR3 length: 13; clone size: NA; V gene: TRBV30; J gene: TRBJ2-1; CDR3 DNA: TGTGCCTGGACGGGGGGGAGGGGCAATGAGCAGTTCTTC; CDR3 protein: CAWTGGRGNEQFF
D gene: NA; CDR3 length: 12; clone size: NA; V gene: TRBV30; J gene: TRBJ1-1; CDR3 DNA: TGTGCCTGGAGTTGGGTTAACACTGAAGCTTTCTTT; CDR3 protein: CAWSWVNTEAFF
D gene: TRBD2; CDR3 length: 16; clone size: NA; V gene: TRBV4-1; J gene: TRBJ2-1; CDR3 DNA: TGCGCCAGCAGCCACGCTCTAGCGGGGGGGCCAAATGAGCAGTTCTTC; CDR3 protein: CASSHALAGGPNEQFF
D gene: TRBD1; CDR3 length: 15; clone size: once; V gene: TRBV7-9; J gene: TRBJ1-4; CDR3 DNA: TGTGCCAGCAGGACCGGACAGGCTGTTAATGAAAAACTGTTTTTT; CDR3 protein: CASRTGQAVNEKLFF